The clone carrying this T cell receptor (beta chain) showed up just a few times. These data originate in a study of blood T cell repertoires in COVID-19. The germline CDR1 and CDR2 sequences are LNHDA and SQIVND (reference sequence). This CDR3 comprises 13 residues. V was trimmed by 8 bases and J by 5 bases, leaving 10 bases between them. Per the study methods: Amplifying reference gene primers gave estimates of nucleated cell counts. Assay: immunoSEQ multiplex PCR; the TCRdb copy retains only in-frame clones and omits some. Clonal size and the V and J genes are those of that table, whereas D and trimming came from the DNA. Of roughly 80,000 clones in the sample, 84% are singletons; the top ten hold roughly 4%.

The material sequenced was peripheral blood. This TCR came from a man in his fifties with acute or convalescent COVID-19. The chain links TRBV19 to TRBJ1-6; D perhaps matches TRBD1 (5 bases). The DNA for the CDR3 is TGTGCCAGTCCCCAGGGCGATAATTCACCCCTCCACTTT. Protein product: CASPQGDNSPLHF.